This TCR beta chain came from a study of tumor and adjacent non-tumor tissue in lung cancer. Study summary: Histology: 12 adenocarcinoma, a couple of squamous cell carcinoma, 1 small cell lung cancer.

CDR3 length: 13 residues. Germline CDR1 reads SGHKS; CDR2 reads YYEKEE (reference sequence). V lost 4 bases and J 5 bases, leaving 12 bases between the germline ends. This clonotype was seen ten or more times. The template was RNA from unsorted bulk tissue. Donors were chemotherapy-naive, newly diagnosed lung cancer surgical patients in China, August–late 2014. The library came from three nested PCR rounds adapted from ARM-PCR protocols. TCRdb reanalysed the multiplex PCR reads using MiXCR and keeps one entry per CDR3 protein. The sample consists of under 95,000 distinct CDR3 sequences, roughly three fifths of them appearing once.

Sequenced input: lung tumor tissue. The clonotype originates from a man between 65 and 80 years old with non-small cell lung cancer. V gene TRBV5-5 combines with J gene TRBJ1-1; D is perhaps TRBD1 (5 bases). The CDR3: CASSIQGGTEAFF. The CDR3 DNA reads TGTGCCAGCAGCATCCAGGGAGGAACTGAAGCTTTCTTT.